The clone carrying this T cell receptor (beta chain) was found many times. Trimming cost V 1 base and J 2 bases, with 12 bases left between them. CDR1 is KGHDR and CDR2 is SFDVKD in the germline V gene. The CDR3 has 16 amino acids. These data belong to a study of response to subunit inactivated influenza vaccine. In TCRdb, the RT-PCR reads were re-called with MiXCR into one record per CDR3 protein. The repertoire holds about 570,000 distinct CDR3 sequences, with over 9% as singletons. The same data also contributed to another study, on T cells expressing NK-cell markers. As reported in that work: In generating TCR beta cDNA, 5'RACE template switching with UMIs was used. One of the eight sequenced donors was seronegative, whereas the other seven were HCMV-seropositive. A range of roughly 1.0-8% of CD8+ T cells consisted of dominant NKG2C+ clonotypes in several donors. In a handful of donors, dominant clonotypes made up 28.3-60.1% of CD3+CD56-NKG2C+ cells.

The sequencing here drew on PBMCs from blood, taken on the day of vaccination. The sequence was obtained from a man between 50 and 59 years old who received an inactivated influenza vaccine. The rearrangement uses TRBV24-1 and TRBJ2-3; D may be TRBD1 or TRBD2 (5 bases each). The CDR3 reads CATSDLDGADTDTQYF. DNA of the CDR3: TGTGCCACCAGTGATTTAGACGGGGCCGACACAGATACGCAGTATTTT.